The T cell receptor beta chain under discussion was sequenced for a study of T cell repertoires in cytomegalovirus infection. Study details: In public TCR beta signatures, there were indications of both CMV infection and matching HLA type. Study-level points and caveats: Carriers of CMV and the relevant HLA type were discriminated by public TCR beta frequency.

This CDR3 is built from 15 residues. J was trimmed by 6 bases and V by 5 bases; bases with no gene match: 8. Each CDR3 protein gets one entry after TCRdb re-called the reads with MiXCR. The sample lists 510,000 or so distinct CDR3 sequences, 26% occurring once. Worth noting for this clonotype: Its specificity is unknown.

The receptor's source is a human donor in good health (CMV status not recorded). Some clones in this sample may be carry-over from other donors' samples. This chain connects TRBV12-3 or TRBV12-4 to TRBJ1-5; 9 nucleotides align to TRBD1. What was sequenced was PBMCs. The DNA of the CDR3 is TGTGCCAGCAGTCCTGCCCGGACAGGGGTTCAGCCCCAGCATTTT. This translates into CASSPARTGVQPQHF.